One sample yielded the 28 T cell receptor beta chains listed below, sequenced in a study of cytomegalovirus exposure and HLA in healthy donors. PCR involved 60 Vbeta and 13 Jbeta primers. Sequencing was performed with immunoSEQ multiplex PCR; in TCRdb, only in-frame clones are kept and a portion is missing. Here the sample spans 140,000 to 150,000 clones, roughly 85% being singletons. What was sequenced was PBMCs. The source is a woman aged 25 to 45 in good health and CMV-seronegative.

This clone was counted a few times. The chain combines TRBV6-1 with TRBJ1-5, with unresolved D. Germline CDR1 MNHNS, CDR2 SASEGT. The CDR3 consists of 14 residues. The V and J ends lost 3 bases and 5 bases respectively, with 11 bases between them. The CDR3, as DNA: TGTGCCAGCAGTGACAGAGGTTTGTATCAGCCCCAGCATTTT. It is translated as CASSDRGLYQPQHF.

A few counts support this clone. The CDR3 here is CASSDRVANTEAFF. CDR3 coding DNA: TGTGCCAGCAGTGACAGGGTCGCGAACACTGAAGCTTTCTTT. This chain uses TRBV25-1 with TRBJ1-1; D is possibly TRBD1 (5 bases). Trimming took off 3 bases at V and 1 base at J, with 9 bases between the two ends. There are 14 residues in the CDR3. Germline loops: CDR1 MGHDK, CDR2 SYGVNS.

There are a few counts of this clone. The V call is TRBV9, the J call TRBJ2-4; a weak D match, TRBD1 (5 bases). CDR1 is SGDLS, CDR2 YYNGEE, per germline. There are 14 residues in the CDR3. V was cut by 0 bases and J by 6 bases, with 10 bases left in between. CDR3 nucleotides: TGTGCCAGCAGCGTAGCACCTAGGGGAAACATTCAGTACTTC. This gives the protein CASSVAPRGNIQYF.

This clone was seen just once. The chain links TRBV7-6 to TRBJ2-2, with 9 nucleotides matching TRBD2. Germline V gene data show CDR1 as SGHVS and CDR2 as FNYEAQ. The CDR3 is 16 residues long. V shed 1 base, J shed 6 bases, and the junction held 6 bases outside the gene matches. The CDR3 DNA sequence: TGTGCCAGCAGCTTAGTTGCGGGGGGGCTCCCCGGGGAGCTGTTTTTT. Its translation: CASSLVAGGLPGELFF.

This sequence joins TRBV2 and TRBJ1-2, with D unresolved. The germline V gene encodes CDR1 SNHLY and CDR2 FYNNEI. The ends were cut back, 7 bases at V and 0 bases at J, with 15 bases in the middle. This CDR3 comprises 15 residues. The CDR3 sequence: CASIDSGRPNYGYTF. The CDR3, as DNA: TGTGCCAGCATTGACTCGGGGAGACCTAACTATGGCTACACCTTC.

The CDR3 sequence: CASSQDGWRNTEAFF. In nucleotides, the CDR3 is TGCGCCAGCAGCCAAGACGGATGGAGGAACACTGAAGCTTTCTTT. The chain combines TRBV4-3 with TRBJ1-1; D remains unclear. V was cut by 0 bases and J by 1 base, with 9 bases left in between. This CDR3 comprises 15 residues. Looked up from germline, CDR1 is LGHNA and CDR2 is YSLEER.

V gene TRBV18 combines with J gene TRBJ2-7; D not certain. The CDR3 totals 15 residues. CDR1 and CDR2 (germline): KGHSH, LQKENI. Trimming removed 1 base from V and 0 bases from J, with 10 bases in between. DNA for the CDR3: TGTGCCAGCTCACCACTCGGTGAGATCTCCTACGAGCAGTACTTC. Translated, it gives CASSPLGEISYEQYF.

The V and J genes are TRBV28 and TRBJ2-7, with D possibly being TRBD2 (7 bases). The CDR3 sequence is 12 residues long. The germline V and J ends were trimmed by 7 bases and 4 bases, with 11 bases remaining between them. Looked up from germline, CDR1 is MDHEN and CDR2 is SYDVKM. This CDR3 reads CASKGGPYEQYF. The CDR3 DNA sequence: TGTGCCAGCAAGGGGGGGCCTTACGAGCAGTACTTC.

A few counts support this clone. The chain employs TRBV6-5 and TRBJ1-2, with D unresolved. This CDR3 has 14 amino acids. Germline values: CDR1 MNHEY, CDR2 SVGAGI. Trimming removed 6 bases from V and 5 bases from J, with 16 bases in between. CDR3 in amino acids: CASSPGGRGYGYTF. CDR3 DNA sequence: TGTGCCAGCAGCCCCGGTGGCCGAGGGTATGGCTACACCTTC.

In its sample, this clone was seen a few times. The V and J genes are TRBV9 and TRBJ1-2, with TRBD1 matching over 7 bases. The J segment lost 0 bases and the V segment lost 0 bases, leaving 8 bases of the junction unmatched. Germline-derived CDR1 and CDR2 are SGDLS and YYNGEE. The CDR3 runs 17 residues. CDR3: CASSVDYGTVPNYGYTF. CDR3 DNA sequence: TGTGCCAGCAGCGTAGACTATGGGACAGTTCCTAACTATGGCTACACCTTC.

V gene TRBV28 combines with J gene TRBJ2-7, with TRBD1 matching over 10 bases. CDR3 length: 19 amino acids. Germline lookup yields CDR1 MDHEN and CDR2 SYDVKM. V was pared by 2 bases and J by 1 base, with 14 bases of the junction left unmatched. The CDR3 nucleotides read TGTGCCAGCAGTTTAGAAGTTGGATGGGACAGGGGTCCTTCCTACGAGCAGTACTTC. Amino acid sequence: CASSLEVGWDRGPSYEQYF.

The DNA for the CDR3 is TGTGCCAGTAGTATTTACGGCAATGAGCAGTTCTTC. It codes for CASSIYGNEQFF. The J gene is TRBJ2-1, the V gene TRBV19; no reliable D call. Germline V CDR1 and CDR2: LNHDA, SQIVND (reference sequence). The CDR3 runs to 12 residues. The V gene lost 3 bases and the J gene lost 6 bases, with 6 bases spanning the gap.

This clone was observed a few times. Here the CDR3 reads CASSARTSGDAEQFF. In DNA form, the CDR3 reads TGTGCCAGCAGTGCCCGGACTAGCGGCGATGCTGAGCAGTTCTTC. The J gene is TRBJ2-1, the V gene TRBV9, with 10 bases matching TRBD2. Germline CDR1 and CDR2: SGDLS and YYNGEE. This CDR3 is 15 amino acids long. The ends lost 5 bases at V and 9 bases at J; junction bases unmatched: 11.

CDR3 nucleotides: TGTGCCAGCAGTGAAGAGGCGGGGGCGACATTAGGTTCACCCCTCCACTTT. Amino acid sequence: CASSEEAGATLGSPLHF. The chain couples TRBV2 to TRBJ1-6, with a possible D match to TRBD1 (6 bases). Germline lookup yields CDR1 SNHLY and CDR2 FYNNEI. This CDR3 has 17 residues. Trimming stripped 1 base from V and 9 bases from J, with 19 bases between.

The CDR3 nucleotides read TGTGCCAGTAGTCATGGGCCCCTCTCCTACGAGCAGTACTTC. Amino acid sequence: CASSHGPLSYEQYF. The rearrangement uses TRBV19 and TRBJ2-7; D is ambiguous. CDR1 LNHDA and CDR2 SQIVND come from the germline V gene (reference sequence). There are 14 residues in the CDR3. V lost 5 bases and J 0 bases, leaving 11 bases between the germline ends.

The chain has TRBV5-6 and TRBJ1-3, with 8 bases lining up with TRBD1. The germline V gene encodes CDR1 SGHDT and CDR2 YYEEEE. CDR3 length: 16 amino acids. V dropped 6 bases and J dropped 4; count of bases not matched to a gene: 12. The DNA for the CDR3 is TGTGCCAGCAATGCCGAAGGACAGGGAAGGGGAAACACCATATATTTT. Translated, it gives CASNAEGQGRGNTIYF.

The rearrangement joins TRBV9 to TRBJ1-3; perhaps TRBD1 as D (6 bases). The CDR3 is 18 residues long. Germline CDR1 SGDLS, CDR2 YYNGEE. Trimming shortened V by 4 bases and J by 2 bases, and 22 bases separated the two germline ends. CDR3 coding DNA: TGTGCCAGCAGCTCTCGCCTGATGGGGGAGGGGGCTGGAAACACCATATATTTT. It codes for CASSSRLMGEGAGNTIYF. Full variable domain (remainder filled in from reference TRBV9 and TRBJ1-3): DSGVTQTPKHLITATGQRVTLRCSPRSGDLSVYWYQQSLDQGLQFLIQYYNGEERAKGNILERFSAQQFPDLHSELNLSSLELGDSALYFCASSSRLMGEGAGNTIYFGEGSWLTVV.

The chain carries TRBV9 and TRBJ1-1; D is uncertain. V lost 0 bases to trimming and J lost 1 base, with 4 bases between them. This CDR3 is 13 amino acids long. Germline V gene sequence: CDR1 SGDLS, CDR2 YYNGEE. CDR3 protein: CASSVATNTEAFF. The DNA of the CDR3 is TGTGCCAGCAGCGTAGCTACGAACACTGAAGCTTTCTTT.

The chain carries TRBV9 and TRBJ2-3, with 12 bases aligning to TRBD2. This CDR3 spans 16 amino acids. Losses at the gene ends were 5 bases for V and 1 base for J; bases not matched to a gene: 5. Per germline, CDR1 SGDLS and CDR2 YYNGEE. CDR3 region: CASSPASGGGTDTQYF. In DNA form, the CDR3 reads TGTGCCAGCAGTCCTGCTAGCGGGGGGGGCACAGATACGCAGTATTTT.

This clone showed up just a few times. The chain uses TRBV29-1 and TRBJ1-1, with 9 bases fitting TRBD1. There are 14 residues in the CDR3. Germline values: CDR1 SQVTM, CDR2 ANQGSEA. The V and J ends lost 6 bases and 5 bases, in that order; junction bases with no gene match: 10. This chain's CDR3 is CSVEMGTGRTEAFF. The CDR3 DNA is TGCAGCGTGGAAATGGGGACAGGGAGGACTGAAGCTTTCTTT. The whole variable domain, filled in from reference TRBV29-1 and TRBJ1-1, reads SAVISQKPSRDICQRGTSLTIQCQVDSQVTMMFWYRQQPGQSLTLIATANQGSEATYESGFVIDKFPISRPNLTFSTLTVSNMSPEDSSIYLCSVEMGTGRTEAFFGQGTRLTVV.

The chain recombines TRBV2 with TRBJ1-2; 7 bases agree with TRBD1. There are 14 residues in the CDR3. Germline assignment: CDR1 SNHLY and CDR2 FYNNEI. The junction had 12 bases not matched to a gene; V was cut back by 6 bases and J by 8 bases. The CDR3 nucleotides are TGTGCCAGCAGCTCAGGATACAGGGGATGGGGCTACACCTTC. This codes for CASSSGYRGWGYTF.

This clone showed up just a few times. The rearrangement links TRBV13 to TRBJ1-2; no clear D. The CDR3 length is 13 residues. Germline-derived CDR1 and CDR2 are PRHDT and FYEKMQ (reference sequence). Trimming shortened V by 0 bases and J by 3 bases, and 5 bases separated the two germline ends. Here the CDR3 reads CASSLGLYYGYTF. The CDR3 bases are TGTGCCAGCAGCTTAGGTCTCTACTATGGCTACACCTTC.

DNA of the CDR3: TGTGCCAGCAGCCAAGAGGTCAGGACCTACGAGCAGTACTTC. It codes for CASSQEVRTYEQYF. J is TRBJ2-7 and V is TRBV4-2; no reliable D call. This CDR3 comprises 14 residues. Germline V CDR1 and CDR2: LGHNA, YNFKEQ. The V gene lost 0 bases and the J gene lost 2 bases, with 8 bases spanning the gap.

This clone showed up just a few times. The V call is TRBV30, the J call TRBJ1-2; a possible D gene is TRBD1 (5 bases). The V and J ends lost 7 bases and 4 bases respectively, with 10 bases between them. In germline, CDR1 is GTSNPN, CDR2 SVGIG (reference sequence). There are 11 residues in the CDR3. The CDR3 loop reads CASPGLYGYTF. CDR3 bases: TGTGCCTCCCCGGGACTCTATGGCTACACCTTC.

The chain joins TRBV9 to TRBJ2-3, with D unresolved. This CDR3 is 12 amino acids long. Per germline, CDR1 SGDLS and CDR2 YYNGEE. V was clipped by 4 bases and J by 4 bases, with 7 bases between them. The CDR3 protein is CASSPGADTQYF. The CDR3 DNA reads as TGTGCCAGCAGCCCCGGTGCAGATACGCAGTATTTT.

J is TRBJ1-6 and V is TRBV6-5; TRBD1 agrees at 7 bases. The trim removed 6 bases at V and 7 bases at J, leaving 3 bases unmatched. Germline loops: CDR1 MNHEY, CDR2 SVGAGI. This CDR3 is built from 13 residues. The CDR3: CASSQQGNSPLHF. The DNA of the CDR3 is TGTGCCAGCAGCCAACAGGGGAATTCACCCCTCCACTTT.

The chain combines TRBV19 with TRBJ1-2, with TRBD1 identical over 8 bases. The germline gives CDR1 LNHDA, CDR2 SQIVND (reference sequence). The CDR3 spans 13 residues. With 5 bases clipped from V and 7 bases from J, the junction kept 6 bases outside the gene matches. This CDR3 reads CASSVPGQVGYTF. DNA for the CDR3: TGTGCCAGTAGTGTCCCGGGACAGGTTGGCTACACCTTC.

In this sample, this clone turned up a few times. CDR3 sequence (DNA): TGTGCCAGTAATCCCAGCGGGGTGGTCTACAATGAGCAGTTCTTC. Amino acids: CASNPSGVVYNEQFF. V usage is TRBV27 and J usage is TRBJ2-1, with 7 bases matching TRBD2. This CDR3 spans 15 amino acids. With V trimmed by 9 bases and J by 3 bases, 11 bases remained unmatched. Germline-derived CDR1 and CDR2 are MNHEY and SMNVEV (reference sequence).